This T cell receptor beta chain was retrieved from a study of CD8 T cells in ankylosing spondylitis. Points from the study as a whole: Matched ankylosing spondylitis synovial fluid reportedly contained a significantly enriched population of disease-linked clones. Earlier studies detected some motif variants in reactive arthritis synovial fluid and blood.

The germline V gene has CDR1 DFQATT and CDR2 SNEGSKA (reference sequence). The CDR3 is made up of 17 amino acids. After removal of 2 bases from V and 4 bases from J, the junction contained 14 bases not matched to a gene. Preparation of TCR beta libraries was done by quantitative 5'-RACE with molecular barcodes. TCRdb called the 5' RACE reads again in MiXCR, with one record for every CDR3 protein. Of 200,000 to 300,000 distinct CDR3 sequences listed, about 24% are singletons. This clonotype was counted a few times. No antigen is known for it. This TCR derives from a male donor with ankylosing spondylitis or in good health (not recorded which). This chain joins TRBV20-1 and TRBJ2-1; 7 bases agree with TRBD2. Sequencing was carried out using blood, either unsorted or a sorted T cell fraction (not recorded which). DNA of the CDR3: TGCAGTGCTAGATCCTCTTTGTTACGGGGGGTATACAATGAGCAGTTCTTC. It specifies CSARSSLLRGVYNEQFF.